This entry features one TCR beta chain sequence. Its antigen is currently unknown. Assay version v3.0 of immunoSEQ was used, and it was run at survey level. The assay was immunoSEQ multiplex PCR, and TCRdb's table has in-frame clones only and misses some. Here the sample spans about 30,000 clones, roughly 90% being singletons. This record belongs to a study of long-term antiretroviral therapy in people with HIV. Study findings and constraints: Increased diversity was seen after ART, yet it remained lower than in transplant donor controls.

Each participant with HIV received care in the United States. There are 16 residues in the CDR3. After removal of 3 bases from V and 1 base from J, the junction contained 8 bases not matched to a gene. Germline V lookup: CDR1 SGHRS, CDR2 YFSETQ. The chain has TRBV5-1 and TRBJ1-1; 8 positions match TRBD1. This TCR was sampled from a woman in her late teens or twenties with HIV. The material sequenced was unsorted PBMCs, taken 0.5 years after starting antiretroviral therapy. CDR3 DNA sequence: TGCGCCAGCAGCTCCGAAGGGACAGGCAGGAACACTGAAGCTTTCTTT. Its protein is CASSSEGTGRNTEAFF.